The sequence of this T cell receptor (beta chain) was determined in a study of cytomegalovirus exposure and HLA in healthy donors. Study-wide points: Analyses of presence/absence relied on an assumption of roughly uniform sequencing depth across donors.

Primers for the PCR totalled 60 Vbeta and 13 Jbeta. Produced via immunoSEQ multiplex PCR; TCRdb's table is partial and in-frame only. Here the sample spans 130,000 to 150,000 clones, roughly three quarters being singletons. Remarks on this clone: The antigen remains unidentified.

Per the germline V gene, CDR1 is SGHRS and CDR2 is YFSETQ. V shed 5 bases and J shed 6 bases, with 17 bases lying between them. CDR3 length equals 15 residues. Sequencing was carried out using PBMCs. The clonotype comes from a male donor in good health and CMV-seronegative. The rearrangement uses TRBV5-1 and TRBJ2-2, with no clear D. The chain's CDR3 is CASRSGTPNPGELFF. The DNA for the CDR3 is TGCGCCAGCAGATCCGGTACTCCCAATCCCGGGGAGCTGTTTTTT.